This TCR beta chain comes out of a study of post-analysis software for immune sequencing data. Turning to the study itself: The study covered relapsing-remitting, secondary progressive and progressive-relapsing courses of multiple sclerosis.

Findings of the study overall: Samples made in the same batch grouped tightly together by F measure. Among multiple sclerosis patients, normalized Chao1 diversity was significantly below that of controls. Patients showed TRBV5-6, TRBV5-1 and TRBV20-1 among five TRBV segments more frequent than in controls.

The CDR3 has 12 residues. V was trimmed by 5 bases and J by 4 bases, leaving 8 bases between them. In its sample, this clonotype was seen once. Its cognate antigen is unknown. cDNA libraries of TCR beta carried unique molecular identifiers. The T cell input of about 0.9 to 11 million gave a few hundred thousand cDNA molecules. Each CDR3 protein is one row after TCRdb ran MiXCR on the PCR reads. This sample has 650,000 to 900,000 distinct CDR3 sequences, with more than 45% found just once. This TCR came from a girl between 10 and 17 years old with multiple sclerosis. The sequencing input was blood. V usage is TRBV12-3 or TRBV12-4 and J usage is TRBJ1-2; D is ambiguous. In DNA, the CDR3 is TGTGCCAGCAGTCCCGAGGTCTATGGCTACACCTTC. Protein: CASSPEVYGYTF.